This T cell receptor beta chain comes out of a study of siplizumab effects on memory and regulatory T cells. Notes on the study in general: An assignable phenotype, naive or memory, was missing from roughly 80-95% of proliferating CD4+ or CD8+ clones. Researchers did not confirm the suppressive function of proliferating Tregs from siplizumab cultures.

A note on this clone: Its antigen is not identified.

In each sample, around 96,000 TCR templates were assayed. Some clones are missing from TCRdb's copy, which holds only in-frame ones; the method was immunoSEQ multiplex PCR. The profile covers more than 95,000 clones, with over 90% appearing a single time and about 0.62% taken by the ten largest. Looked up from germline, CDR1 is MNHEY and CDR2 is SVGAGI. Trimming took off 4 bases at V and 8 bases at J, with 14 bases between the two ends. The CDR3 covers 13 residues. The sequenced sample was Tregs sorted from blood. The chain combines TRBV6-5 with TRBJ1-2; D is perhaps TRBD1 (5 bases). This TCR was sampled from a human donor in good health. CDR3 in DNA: TGTGCCAGCAGTTGGGCAGGGACCGTGGGCTACACCTTC. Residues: CASSWAGTVGYTF.